A selection of T cell receptor beta chains follows, all from one sample in a study of beta chain features in type 1 diabetes. Produced via immunoSEQ multiplex PCR; TCRdb's table is partial and in-frame only. Here the sample spans approximately 170,000 clones, approximately 9.1% being singletons. Sequenced input: central memory CD4+ T cells from blood. Receptor source: a woman under 30 in good health. Both conserved end residues are part of each CDR3. A D gene is named only where the DNA matches it firmly. Part of the rows lack a size; the others show once, few, many or a class for expanded clones.

size	V	J	D	CDR3	DNA
NA	TRBV7-2	TRBJ1-2	TRBD1	CASSPTGDNYGYTF	TGTGCCAGCAGCCCCACAGGGGATAACTATGGCTACACCTTC
few	TRBV30	TRBJ2-1	NA	CAWLGAYKYNEQFF	TGTGCCTGGCTAGGAGCCTATAAGTACAATGAGCAGTTCTTC
NA	TRBV6-5	TRBJ2-2	NA	CASSFSPGFNGELFF	TGTGCCAGCAGTTTCTCCCCAGGGTTTAACGGGGAGCTGTTTTTT
few	TRBV5-1	TRBJ2-3	TRBD2	CASSFSAGVTDTQYF	TGCGCCAGCAGCTTCTCAGCGGGGGTTACAGATACGCAGTATTTT
few	TRBV30	TRBJ2-7	TRBD2	CAWSSGLAGGSGHEQYF	TGTGCCTGGAGTTCGGGACTAGCGGGAGGATCCGGCCACGAGCAGTACTTC
NA	TRBV7-2	TRBJ2-7	NA	CASSLQGGSYEQYF	TGTGCCAGCAGCCTACAGGGCGGCTCCTACGAGCAGTACTTC
few	TRBV9	TRBJ2-3	NA	CASSVVGGRPDTQYF	TGTGCCAGCAGCGTAGTTGGGGGCCGCCCAGATACGCAGTATTTT
few	TRBV7-2	TRBJ2-5	NA	CASSLEELSETQYF	TGTGCCAGCAGCTTAGAGGAGTTATCGGAGACCCAGTACTTC
NA	TRBV27	TRBJ1-2	TRBD1	CASSTTGDSNYGYTF	TGTGCCAGCAGTACCACAGGGGATTCTAACTATGGCTACACCTTC
NA	TRBV5-6	TRBJ2-7	TRBD2	CASSLMTSGATYEQYF	TGTGCCAGCAGCTTGATGACTAGCGGGGCCACCTACGAGCAGTACTTC
NA	TRBV5-1	TRBJ2-1	NA	CASSPGGRPRSNEQFF	TGCGCCAGCAGTCCGGGGGGCCGTCCCCGCTCGAATGAGCAGTTCTTC
NA	TRBV29-1	TRBJ2-3	TRBD2	CSALTSGVNTDTQYF	TGCAGCGCGCTAACTAGCGGGGTGAACACAGATACGCAGTATTTT
NA	TRBV7-8	TRBJ2-7	NA	CASSFGLYEQYF	TGTGCCAGCAGCTTCGGACTCTACGAGCAGTACTTC
many	TRBV19	TRBJ1-1	NA	CASSMGGRSNTEAFF	TGTGCCAGTAGTATGGGGGGACGGTCGAACACTGAAGCTTTCTTT
many	TRBV5-6	TRBJ2-3	TRBD1	CASSRPGSWDRVFDTQYF	TGTGCCAGCAGCCGGCCGGGGTCGTGGGACAGGGTATTTGATACGCAGTATTTT
few	TRBV2	TRBJ2-7	TRBD2	CASSERASGRVTYEQYF	TGTGCCAGCAGTGAACGGGCTAGCGGGAGGGTGACCTACGAGCAGTACTTC
NA	TRBV27	TRBJ1-2	TRBD1	CASSTQGAGYGYTF	TGTGCCAGCAGTACCCAGGGGGCAGGCTATGGCTACACCTTC
few	TRBV2	TRBJ2-3	TRBD2	CAGRTSSDTQYF	TGTGCCGGACGGACTAGCTCGGATACGCAGTATTTT
NA	TRBV9	TRBJ2-5	TRBD1	CASSGTGGSSAETQYF	TGTGCCAGCAGCGGGACAGGGGGAAGTTCCGCGGAGACCCAGTACTTC
NA	TRBV7-9	TRBJ2-4	NA	CASSLTGGSKNIQYF	TGTGCCAGCAGCTTAACCGGAGGGTCCAAAAACATTCAGTACTTC
few	TRBV2	TRBJ1-6	TRBD1	CASTTGPPSPLHF	TGTGCCAGCACGACAGGGCCACCTTCACCCCTCCACTTT
few	TRBV7-2	TRBJ1-4	NA	CASSPEGATNEKLFF	TGTGCCAGCAGCCCCGAGGGGGCAACTAATGAAAAACTGTTTTTT
few	TRBV7-2	TRBJ1-2	TRBD1	CASSSGGVNYGYTF	TGTGCCAGCAGCTCAGGGGGAGTTAACTATGGCTACACCTTC
few	TRBV13	TRBJ1-1	TRBD1	CASRLRTGDIEAFF	TGTGCCAGCAGACTCCGGACAGGGGACATCGAAGCTTTCTTT
NA	TRBV27	TRBJ2-7	NA	CASSRGAPPYEQYF	TGTGCCAGCAGTCGGGGGGCCCCCCCCTACGAGCAGTACTTC
many	TRBV15	TRBJ2-7	TRBD2	CATSRDQAAGAYEQYF	TGTGCCACCAGCAGAGATCAGGCAGCGGGGGCCTACGAGCAGTACTTC
few	TRBV18	TRBJ2-1	TRBD1	CASSPQRQGGLYNEQFF	TGTGCCAGCTCACCTCAGAGACAGGGTGGGTTATACAATGAGCAGTTCTTC
NA	TRBV29-1	TRBJ1-1	NA	CSVEDPLQGSGSAFF	TGCAGCGTTGAAGACCCCCTACAGGGTTCAGGGAGCGCTTTCTTT
NA	TRBV21-1	TRBJ1-2	NA	CASSTTGGAYGYTF	TGTGCCAGCAGCACGACAGGGGGCGCGTATGGCTACACCTTC
few	TRBV5-8	TRBJ1-3	NA	CASSAGRRSGNTIYF	TGTGCCAGCAGCGCGGGCCGGCGCTCTGGAAACACCATATATTTT
few	TRBV30	TRBJ1-1	NA	CAWSLPGTEAFF	TGTGCCTGGAGCCTTCCAGGAACTGAAGCTTTCTTT
NA	TRBV11-3	TRBJ2-7	TRBD2	CASSSLAGMGEQYF	TGTGCCAGCAGCTCCCTAGCGGGAATGGGAGAGCAGTACTTC
NA	TRBV5-4	TRBJ2-5	NA	CASSTQGRTEETQYF	TGTGCCAGCAGCACACAGGGGAGGACAGAGGAGACCCAGTACTTC
few	TRBV30	TRBJ2-5	NA	CAWNMGQAQETQYF	TGTGCCTGGAACATGGGGCAGGCCCAAGAGACCCAGTACTTC
NA	TRBV6-1	TRBJ1-2	NA	CASSFDTNYGYTF	TGTGCCAGCAGCTTCGACACAAACTATGGCTACACCTTC
few	TRBV6-1	TRBJ2-1	NA	CASRDTGFGEQFF	TGTGCCAGCAGGGATACAGGGTTTGGTGAGCAGTTCTTC
few	TRBV5-1	TRBJ2-5	TRBD1	CASSLSPGGLYQETQYF	TGCGCCAGCAGCTTGAGTCCAGGGGGCCTGTACCAAGAGACCCAGTACTTC
NA	TRBV27	TRBJ2-5	TRBD2	CASSLWEGGETQYF	TGTGCCAGCAGTTTATGGGAGGGAGGGGAGACCCAGTACTTC
few	TRBV4-3	TRBJ1-4	NA	CASSRTRGASEKLFF	TGCGCCAGCAGCCGCACAAGGGGCGCGTCCGAAAAACTGTTTTTT
NA	TRBV21-1	TRBJ2-1	NA	CASSPGGLAGGNEQFF	TGTGCCAGCAGTCCCGGGGGACTAGCGGGAGGGAATGAGCAGTTCTTC
NA	TRBV29-1	TRBJ2-5	NA	CSARQTVQETQYF	TGCAGCGCGCGACAGACTGTCCAAGAGACCCAGTACTTC
NA	TRBV27	TRBJ2-3	TRBD1	CASSFGTALSTDTQYF	TGTGCCAGCAGTTTTGGGACAGCCCTTAGCACAGATACGCAGTATTTT
NA	TRBV7-9	TRBJ1-5	NA	CASSSYEGQPQHF	TGTGCCAGCAGCTCGTACGAGGGTCAGCCCCAGCATTTT
NA	TRBV6-5	TRBJ2-1	TRBD1	CASSSGQRTNNEQFF	TGTGCCAGCAGTTCGGGACAGCGGACCAACAATGAGCAGTTCTTC
few	TRBV2	TRBJ2-7	NA	CASRAWYEQYF	TGTGCCAGCAGGGCTTGGTACGAGCAGTACTTC
once	TRBV19	TRBJ2-3	TRBD2	CASSIATSGAGEPPDTQYF	TGTGCCAGTAGTATAGCAACCTCAGGAGCGGGAGAGCCCCCAGATACGCAGTATTTT
NA	TRBV7-9	TRBJ1-2	NA	CASSLDSNYGYTF	TGTGCCAGCAGCCTGGACAGCAACTATGGCTACACCTTC
NA	TRBV29-1	TRBJ2-3	NA	CICLAEVTDTQYF	TGCATTTGCCTCGCGGAGGTCACCGATACGCAGTATTTT
few	TRBV2	TRBJ1-1	TRBD1	CASRGQVMNTEAFF	TGTGCCAGCAGAGGACAGGTCATGAACACTGAAGCTTTCTTT
few	TRBV5-1	TRBJ2-2	TRBD2	CASSLAASGANTGELFF	TGCGCCAGCAGCTTGGCGGCTAGCGGGGCGAACACCGGGGAGCTGTTTTTT
NA	TRBV7-3	TRBJ2-3	TRBD1	CASSSAGGADTQYF	TGTGCCAGCAGCTCAGCAGGGGGCGCGGATACGCAGTATTTT
NA	TRBV29-1	TRBJ1-1	NA	CSVGRGGTEAFF	TGCAGCGTTGGCAGGGGTGGGACCGAAGCTTTCTTT
NA	TRBV10-1	TRBJ2-7	TRBD2	CASSPSGSYEQYF	TGCGCCAGCAGCCCTAGCGGTTCCTACGAGCAGTACTTC
NA	TRBV11-2	TRBJ1-1	TRBD1	CASSPYRGVGGNTEAFF	TGTGCCAGCAGCCCTTACAGGGGCGTGGGTGGAAACACTGAAGCTTTCTTT
few	TRBV5-6	TRBJ2-7	NA	CASSWTTGSEGEQYF	TGTGCCAGCAGCTGGACCACAGGGTCCGAGGGGGAGCAGTACTTC
NA	TRBV11-3	TRBJ2-7	NA	CASAKGDNSYEQYF	TGTGCCAGCGCCAAAGGGGACAACTCCTACGAGCAGTACTTC
few	TRBV7-9	TRBJ2-5	NA	CASSSDSGKGTQYF	TGTGCCAGCAGCTCGGACAGCGGGAAGGGGACCCAGTACTTC
few	TRBV27	TRBJ1-1	TRBD1	CASSFRSTGVPEAFF	TGTGCCAGCAGTTTCCGCTCGACAGGGGTCCCTGAAGCTTTCTTT